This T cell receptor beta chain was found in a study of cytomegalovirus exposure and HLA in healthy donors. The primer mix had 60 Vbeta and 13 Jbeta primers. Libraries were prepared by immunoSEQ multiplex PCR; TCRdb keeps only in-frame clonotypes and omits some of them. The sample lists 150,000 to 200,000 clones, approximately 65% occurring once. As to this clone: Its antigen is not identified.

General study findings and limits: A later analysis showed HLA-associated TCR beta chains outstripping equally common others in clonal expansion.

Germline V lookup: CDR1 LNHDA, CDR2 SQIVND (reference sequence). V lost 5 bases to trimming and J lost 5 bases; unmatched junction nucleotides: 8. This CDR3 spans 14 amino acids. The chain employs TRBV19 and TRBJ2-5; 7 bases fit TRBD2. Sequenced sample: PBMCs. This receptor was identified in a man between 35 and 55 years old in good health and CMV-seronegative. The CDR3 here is CASSSASGAETQYF. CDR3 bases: TGTGCCAGTAGTTCGGCTAGCGGAGCGGAGACCCAGTACTTC.